The T cell receptor beta chain described here comes from a study of T cell responses to AZD1222 COVID-19 vaccine. A note on this clone: Its antigen is undetermined.

The repertoire was sequenced with immunoSEQ multiplex PCR; TCRdb's copy has only in-frame clones and lacks some. This sample carries around 200,000 clones, more than 75% of them seen once, and the ten largest clones take about 24%. Study results and caveats: Spike-specific TCR breadth rose after two AZD1222 doses, and depth rose as well. Reports say nearly half of spike-specific TCRs go after unmutated variant regions. The study identified only six AZD1222 recipients as seropositive at baseline. Distributed over spike, vaccine-associated CD4 TCRs predominated at 160-218 and 743-854.

The ends lost 5 bases at V and 6 bases at J; junction bases unmatched: 9. Germline V gene sequence: CDR1 SGHTA, CDR2 FQGNSA. The CDR3 runs to 16 residues. The sequence came from an adult who received the AZD1222 COVID-19 vaccine. The sample in question was peripheral blood, obtained 28 days after the second AZD1222 dose. The chain is built from TRBV7-2 and TRBJ2-7; 14 bases are a match to TRBD2. The CDR3 nucleotides read TGTGCCAGCAGCACGGGACTAGCGGGAGTGACGGTCGAGCAGTACTTC. It translates to CASSTGLAGVTVEQYF.